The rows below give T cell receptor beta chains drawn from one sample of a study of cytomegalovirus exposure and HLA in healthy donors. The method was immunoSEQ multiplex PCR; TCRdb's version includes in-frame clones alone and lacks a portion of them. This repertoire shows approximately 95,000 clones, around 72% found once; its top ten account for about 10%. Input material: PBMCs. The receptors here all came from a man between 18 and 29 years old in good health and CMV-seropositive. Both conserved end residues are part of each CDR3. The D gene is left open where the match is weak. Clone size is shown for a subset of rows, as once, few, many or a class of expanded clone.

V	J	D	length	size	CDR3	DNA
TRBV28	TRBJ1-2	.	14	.	CASPRTGVPYGCTF	.
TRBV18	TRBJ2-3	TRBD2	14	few	CASSPPTSRDTQYF	TGTGCCAGCTCACCACCGACTAGCAGAGATACGCAGTATTTT
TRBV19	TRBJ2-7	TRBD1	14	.	CASSSGQGWPEQYF	TGTGCCAGTAGTAGCGGACAGGGGTGGCCCGAGCAGTACTTC
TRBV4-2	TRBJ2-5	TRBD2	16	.	CASSQEIGLGKETQYF	TGTGCCAGCAGCCAAGAGATAGGACTAGGGAAAGAGACCCAGTACTTC
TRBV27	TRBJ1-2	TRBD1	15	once	CASSLEGQGNYGYTF	TGTGCCAGCAGTTTAGAGGGACAGGGGAACTATGGCTACACCTTC
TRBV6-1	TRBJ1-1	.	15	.	CASTKEMGLNTEAFF	TGTGCCAGCACCAAAGAAATGGGCCTGAACACTGAAGCTTTCTTT
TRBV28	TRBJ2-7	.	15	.	CASSLLGADVDEQYF	TGTGCCAGCAGTTTATTGGGGGCGGACGTCGACGAGCAGTACTTC
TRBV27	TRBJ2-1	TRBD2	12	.	CASSPIAGEQFF	TGTGCCAGCAGTCCCATAGCGGGGGAGCAGTTCTTC
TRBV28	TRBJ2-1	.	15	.	CASSSKPTKYNEQFF	TGTGCCAGCAGTTCCAAGCCTACCAAGTACAATGAGCAGTTCTTC
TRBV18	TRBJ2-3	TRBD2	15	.	CASSPLQGGTDTQYF	TGTGCCAGCTCACCACTCCAGGGAGGGACAGATACGCAGTATTTT
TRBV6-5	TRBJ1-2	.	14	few	CASSPTGVGYGYTF	TGTGCCAGCAGCCCCACAGGTGTGGGCTATGGCTACACCTTC
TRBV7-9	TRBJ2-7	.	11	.	CASSNSYEQYF	TGTGCCAGCAGTAACTCATACGAGCAGTACTTC
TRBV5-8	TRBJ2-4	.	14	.	CASSSGGSKNIQYF	TGTGCCAGCAGCTCCGGGGGATCCAAAAACATTCAGTACTTC
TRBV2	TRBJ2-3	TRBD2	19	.	CASSESAPGTRSPLDTQYF	TGTGCCAGCAGTGAATCCGCCCCCGGGACTAGATCCCCCCTAGATACGCAGTATTTT
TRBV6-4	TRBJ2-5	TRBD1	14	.	CASSAAGGQETQYF	TGTGCCAGCAGTGCAGCAGGGGGCCAAGAGACCCAGTACTTC
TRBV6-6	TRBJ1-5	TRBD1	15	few	CASRMDRAGNQPQHF	TGTGCCAGCAGGATGGACAGGGCTGGAAATCAGCCCCAGCATTTT
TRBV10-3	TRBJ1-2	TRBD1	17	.	CAISGGLGTGGDYGYTF	TGTGCCATCAGTGGGGGGCTTGGGACAGGGGGCGACTATGGCTACACCTTC
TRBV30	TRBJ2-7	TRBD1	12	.	CAWSTGGCEQYF	TGTGCCTGGAGTACAGGGGGGTGCGAGCAGTACTTC
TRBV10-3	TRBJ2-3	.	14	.	CAISVQGGTDTQYF	TGTGCCATCAGTGTACAGGGGGGGACAGATACGCAGTATTTT
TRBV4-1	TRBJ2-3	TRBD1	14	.	CASSQTGAGDTQYF	TGCGCCAGCAGCCAAACAGGGGCTGGAGATACGCAGTATTTT
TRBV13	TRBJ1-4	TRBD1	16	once	CASSASRQGGNEKLFF	TGTGCCAGCAGCGCGTCAAGACAGGGCGGTAATGAAAAACTGTTTTTT
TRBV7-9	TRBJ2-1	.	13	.	CASSLAGQGEQFF	TGTGCCAGCAGCCTAGCGGGACAGGGTGAGCAGTTCTTC
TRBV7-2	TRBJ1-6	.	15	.	CASSRQQSNNSPLHF	TGTGCCAGCAGCCGACAGCAGAGCAATAATTCACCCCTCCACTTT
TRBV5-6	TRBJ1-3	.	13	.	CASSFSGGNTIYF	TGTGCCAGCAGCTTCAGTGGTGGAAACACCATATATTTT
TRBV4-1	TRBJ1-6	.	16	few	CASSQAGVGLNSPLHF	TGCGCCAGCAGCCAAGCAGGGGTCGGTCTTAATTCACCCCTCCACTTT
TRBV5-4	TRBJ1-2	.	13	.	CASSFIARDGYTF	TGTGCCAGCAGCTTTATAGCGAGGGATGGCTACACCTTC
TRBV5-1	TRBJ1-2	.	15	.	CASSLAVDSHYGYTF	TGCGCCAGCAGCTTGGCGGTGGACAGCCACTATGGCTACACCTTC
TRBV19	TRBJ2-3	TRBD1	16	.	CASRQAGTASTDTQYF	TGTGCCAGCCGACAAGCAGGGACAGCCAGCACAGATACGCAGTATTTT
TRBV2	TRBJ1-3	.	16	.	CASSGGRQLSGNTIYF	TGTGCCAGCAGTGGGGGAAGACAGCTCTCTGGAAACACCATATATTTT
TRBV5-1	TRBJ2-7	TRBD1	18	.	CASHPGQRLRVGWYEQYF	TGCGCCAGCCATCCGGGACAGCGCCTCCGAGTCGGCTGGTACGAGCAGTACTTC
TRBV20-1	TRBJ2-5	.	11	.	CSARPSQTQYF	TGCAGTGCTAGACCGTCCCAGACCCAGTACTTC
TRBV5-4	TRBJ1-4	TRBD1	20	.	CASSLARTGEEGWSDEKLFF	TGTGCCAGCAGCTTGGCCCGGACAGGGGAGGAGGGGTGGTCTGACGAAAAACTGTTTTTT
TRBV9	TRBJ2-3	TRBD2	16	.	CASSVGLAGVTDTQYF	TGTGCCAGCAGCGTGGGCCTAGCGGGGGTTACAGATACGCAGTATTTT
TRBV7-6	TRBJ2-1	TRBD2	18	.	CASSSSGGLAGGYNEQFF	TGTGCCAGCAGCTCCTCCGGCGGACTAGCGGGGGGTTACAATGAGCAGTTCTTC
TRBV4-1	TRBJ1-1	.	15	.	CASSQAQGRLTEAFF	TGCGCCAGCAGCCAGGCACAGGGTCGGCTGACTGAAGCTTTCTTT
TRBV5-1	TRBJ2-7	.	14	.	CASSVQALSYEQYF	TGCGCCAGCAGTGTCCAGGCGCTCTCCTACGAGCAGTACTTC
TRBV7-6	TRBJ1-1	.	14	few	CASSLDRSSKSAFF	TGTGCCAGCAGCTTGGACAGATCTTCAAAGTCGGCTTTCTTT
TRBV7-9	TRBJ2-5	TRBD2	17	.	CASSPPASGGYQETQYF	TGTGCCAGCAGCCCGCCTGCTAGCGGGGGGTACCAAGAGACCCAGTACTTC
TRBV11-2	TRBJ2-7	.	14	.	CASSLEGAVYEQYF	TGTGCCAGCAGCCTAGAAGGTGCGGTCTACGAGCAGTACTTC
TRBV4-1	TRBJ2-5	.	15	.	CASSQERGPGETQYF	TGCGCCAGCAGCCAAGAGCGGGGGCCGGGGGAGACCCAGTACTTC
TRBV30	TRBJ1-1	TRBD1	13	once	CAWSGTGKGEAFF	TGTGCCTGGAGTGGGACAGGGAAGGGGGAAGCTTTCTTT
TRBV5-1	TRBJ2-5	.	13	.	CASSAGPGETQYF	TGCGCCAGCAGCGCCGGGCCGGGGGAGACCCAGTACTTC
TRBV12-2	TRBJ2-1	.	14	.	CASRLVCAGSEQFF	TGTGCAAGTCGCTTGGTTTGTGCGGGGTCCGAGCAGTTCTTC
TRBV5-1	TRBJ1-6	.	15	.	CASSLGRLSNSPLHF	TGCGCCAGCAGCTTGGGCAGGCTCTCGAATTCACCCCTCCACTTT
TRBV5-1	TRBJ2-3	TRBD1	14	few	CASSLQGGTDTQYF	TGCGCCAGCAGCTTGCAGGGGGGCACAGATACGCAGTATTTT